A single sample gave rise to the 24 T cell receptor beta chains below, sequenced in a study of shared clonotypes between healthy human individuals. Naive-designated CD8 cells lacked CD45RO, were positively enriched for CCR7, and omitted terminally differentiated effector memory CD45RA+ cells. Produced via immunoSEQ multiplex PCR; TCRdb's table is partial and in-frame only. The sample has around 1.9 million clones; 80% to 95% are singletons. The source material was naive CD8+ T cells from PBMCs. Receptors were obtained from a man aged 18-30 years in good health. Some clones in this sample may be carry-over from other donors' samples.

The chain has TRBV5-1 and TRBJ2-1, with D possibly TRBD1 on 6 matching bases. V dropped 3 bases and J dropped 0 bases, with 10 bases sitting between them. The CDR3 length is 15 residues. CDR1 is SGHRS and CDR2 is YFSETQ in the germline V gene. The CDR3 sequence: CASSSGHPSYNEQFF. DNA for the CDR3: TGCGCCAGCAGCTCGGGACACCCCTCCTACAATGAGCAGTTCTTC.

The gene calls are TRBV6-6 and TRBJ2-7; TRBD1 is a possible D gene (5 bases). V gave up 8 bases and J gave up 7 bases, with 15 bases separating them. Germline V lookup: CDR1 MNHNY, CDR2 SVGAGI (reference sequence). The CDR3 loop spans 12 amino acids. The CDR3 reads CASSVLTDEQYF. CDR3 DNA: TGTGCCAGCTCTGTTTTGACAGATGAGCAGTACTTC.

The V and J genes are TRBV13 and TRBJ1-2; 7 bases agree with TRBD1. With 7 bases clipped from V and 4 bases from J, the junction kept 9 bases outside the gene matches. This CDR3 has 14 amino acids. Germline V gene data show CDR1 as PRHDT and CDR2 as FYEKMQ (reference sequence). DNA of the CDR3: TGTGCCAGCAACACGAAGACAGGGCGCTATGGCTACACCTTC. Amino acids: CASNTKTGRYGYTF.

This chain joins TRBV28 and TRBJ2-3, with no clear D. Per the germline V gene, CDR1 is MDHEN and CDR2 is SYDVKM. The CDR3 is 13 residues long. With 4 bases removed from V and 2 bases from J, the gap between germline ends came to 7 bases. Here the CDR3 DNA reads TGTGCCAGCAGTTATAGACTCACAGATACGCAGTATTTT. Translation: CASSYRLTDTQYF.

The chain employs TRBV9 and TRBJ2-7, with D tentatively TRBD2 (5 bases). This CDR3 region has 16 residues. V lost 3 bases and J 3 bases, leaving 19 bases between the germline ends. The germline V gene has CDR1 SGDLS and CDR2 YYNGEE. This chain's CDR3 is CASSASADLSYYEQYF. The DNA for the CDR3 is TGTGCCAGCAGCGCCTCTGCGGACTTATCCTACTACGAGCAGTACTTC.

The genes are TRBV4-1 and TRBJ2-3, with D uncertain. V lost 1 base and J lost 0, with 17 bases in between. There are 18 residues in the CDR3. The germline V gene has CDR1 MGHRA and CDR2 YSYEKL. The CDR3 reads CASSQGPFGLASTDTQYF. CDR3 coding DNA: TGCGCCAGCAGCCAAGGTCCTTTCGGGCTTGCTAGCACAGATACGCAGTATTTT.

CDR3 sequence reads: CASSATSGGSSYNEQFF. Written as DNA, the CDR3 is TGTGCCAGCAGTGCTACTAGCGGGGGGAGCTCCTACAATGAGCAGTTCTTC. The chain recombines TRBV28 with TRBJ2-1, with 12 nucleotides matching TRBD2. There are 17 residues in the CDR3. CDR1 is MDHEN, CDR2 SYDVKM, per germline. With 5 bases clipped from V and 0 bases from J, the junction kept 5 bases outside the gene matches.

The chain has TRBV27 and TRBJ2-7; a possible D gene is TRBD2 (5 bases). Trimming cost V 8 bases and J 2 bases, with 16 bases left between them. CDR3 length: 14 amino acids. Germline CDR1 reads MNHEY; CDR2 reads SMNVEV (reference sequence). This CDR3 reads CASDREGTAYEQYF. The CDR3 region has the DNA TGTGCCAGCGATCGCGAGGGAACTGCCTACGAGCAGTACTTC.

J is TRBJ2-1 and V is TRBV27, with D possibly matching TRBD2 (5 bases). The CDR3 runs 14 residues. Germline assignment: CDR1 MNHEY and CDR2 SMNVEV (reference sequence). Trimming removed 4 bases from V and 7 bases from J, with 14 bases in between. The CDR3 loop reads CASSYGSRGNEQFF. As DNA, the CDR3 is TGTGCCAGCAGTTACGGGTCCCGAGGGAATGAGCAGTTCTTC.

This clone was found a few times. The rearrangement joins TRBV9 to TRBJ1-2, with D possibly TRBD1 on 6 matching bases. Germline loops: CDR1 SGDLS, CDR2 YYNGEE. CDR3 size: 14 residues. Trimming pared 3 bases from V and 5 bases from J, leaving 14 bases between. For the CDR3, the DNA is TGTGCCAGCAGCGGGGGGACGGACAGATATGGCTACACCTTC. Amino acids: CASSGGTDRYGYTF. The variable domain in full, with the rest retrieved from reference TRBV9 and TRBJ1-2, is DSGVTQTPKHLITATGQRVTLRCSPRSGDLSVYWYQQSLDQGLQFLIQYYNGEERAKGNILERFSAQQFPDLHSELNLSSLELGDSALYFCASSGGTDRYGYTFGSGTRLTVV.

The rearrangement links TRBV7-9 to TRBJ2-7; 7 bases line up with TRBD1. V shed 5 bases, J shed 5 bases, and the junction held 3 bases outside the gene matches. The CDR3 length is 12 residues. CDR1 and CDR2 (germline): SEHNR, FQNEAQ (reference sequence). CDR3 protein: CASSRDSHEQYF. CDR3 sequence (DNA): TGTGCCAGCAGCCGGGACAGCCACGAGCAGTACTTC.

CDR3 region: CASSSQGEGTGELFF. CDR3 coding DNA: TGTGCCAGCAGCAGTCAGGGAGAGGGCACCGGGGAGCTGTTTTTT. This chain connects TRBV7-9 to TRBJ2-2; D possibly matches TRBD1 or TRBD2 (5 bases each). Between the trimmed V and J ends, which lost 5 bases and 4 bases, there was a span of 14 bases. The germline V gene has CDR1 SEHNR and CDR2 FQNEAQ (reference sequence). CDR3 length: 15 residues.

The chain carries TRBV29-1 and TRBJ1-1, with TRBD1 identical over 9 bases. V lost 4 bases, J lost 3 bases, and 9 bases stayed unmatched. The CDR3 covers 15 residues. Germline CDR1 reads SQVTM; CDR2 reads ANQGSEA. This chain's CDR3 is CSVGTGGAGDTEAFF. Here the CDR3 DNA reads TGCAGCGTTGGTACAGGGGGCGCCGGGGACACTGAAGCTTTCTTT.

For the CDR3, the DNA is TGTGCCTGGAGTGTTGGGACAGGACCGGGGTACGAGCAGTACTTC. Amino acids: CAWSVGTGPGYEQYF. The V call is TRBV30, the J call TRBJ2-7; 8 bases agree with TRBD1. V was clipped by 0 bases and J by 4 bases; unmatched bases: 8. The CDR3 is 15 amino acids. Per germline, CDR1 GTSNPN and CDR2 SVGIG (reference sequence).

The chain combines TRBV7-6 with TRBJ2-1; 7 bases fit TRBD1. The CDR3 extends over 15 amino acids. Germline V gene sequence: CDR1 SGHVS, CDR2 FNYEAQ. Trimming at V came to 3 bases and at J to 8 bases, leaving 10 bases not matched to a gene. CDR3 sequence reads: CASSFVDRAGDEQFF. In nucleotides, the CDR3 is TGTGCCAGCAGCTTTGTTGACAGGGCTGGCGATGAGCAGTTCTTC. Using reference TRBV7-6 and TRBJ2-1 for the parts outside the CDR3, the full variable domain is GAGVSQSPRYKVTKRGQDVALRCDPISGHVSLYWYRQALGQGPEFLTYFNYEAQQDKSGLPNDRFSAERPEGSISTLTIQRTEQRDSAMYRCASSFVDRAGDEQFFGPGTRLTVL.

The V gene is TRBV6-6, the J gene TRBJ2-6; D possibly corresponds to TRBD2 (5 bases). This CDR3 has 16 amino acids. Germline V gene data show CDR1 as MNHNY and CDR2 as SVGAGI (reference sequence). The V end was cut by 4 bases, the J end by 0 bases, with 10 bases between. The CDR3, as DNA: TGTGCCAGCAGTTCGTCCCGGGGCTCTGGGGCCAACGTCCTGACTTTC. Amino acids: CASSSSRGSGANVLTF.

The chain couples TRBV4-2 to TRBJ2-1; D possibly corresponds to TRBD2 (6 bases). The V end lost 5 bases, the J end lost 8 bases, and 22 bases lay between the germline ends. The CDR3 covers 16 residues. Germline V lookup: CDR1 LGHNA, CDR2 YNFKEQ. CDR3 coding DNA: TGTGCCAGCAGCGCTCAGGGCACCTCGGGAGTCGATGAGCAGTTCTTC. Translating it yields CASSAQGTSGVDEQFF.

This chain uses TRBV27 with TRBJ1-1; TRBD1 might be the D (5 bases). The CDR3 totals 16 residues. CDR1 MNHEY and CDR2 SMNVEV come from the germline V gene (reference sequence). The V end was cut by 0 bases, the J end by 3 bases, with 14 bases between. CDR3 in DNA: TGTGCCAGCAGTTTATCCCCCGGGACGGTACACACTGAAGCTTTCTTT. Translation gives CASSLSPGTVHTEAFF.

J is TRBJ1-2 and V is TRBV6-5; the D is unclear. The V gene's germline CDR1 is MNHEY and CDR2 SVGAGI. CDR3 length: 16 residues. Deletions cut 4 bases from V and 2 bases from J, with 17 bases between. CDR3 sequence (DNA): TGTGCCAGCAGTTTGGGTGGGCACGGGAAAAACTATGGCTACACCTTC. The encoded protein is CASSLGGHGKNYGYTF.

The rearrangement uses TRBV18 and TRBJ1-1; no clear D gene. V was clipped by 0 bases and J by 3 bases, with 14 bases between them. CDR1 and CDR2 from the germline V gene are KGHSH and LQKENI. This CDR3 spans 16 amino acids. DNA for the CDR3: TGTGCCAGCTCACCACCTCGCGGTAATTCGGACACTGAAGCTTTCTTT. The encoded protein is CASSPPRGNSDTEAFF.

CDR3 region: CASIRGSSYNEQFF. CDR3 bases: TGTGCCAGCATTAGGGGTTCCTCCTACAATGAGCAGTTCTTC. The chain carries TRBV2 and TRBJ2-1, with D maybe TRBD1 (5 bases). Germline CDR1 and CDR2: SNHLY and FYNNEI. V lost 7 bases, J lost 0 bases, and 10 bases lay in between. The CDR3 covers 14 residues.

This clone was seen a single time. Other DNA sequences in the same sample also yield this CDR3. The chain joins TRBV27 to TRBJ2-1; 7 positions agree with TRBD2. Losses at the gene ends were 5 bases for V and 2 bases for J; bases not matched to a gene: 6. Germline CDR1 reads MNHEY; CDR2 reads SMNVEV (reference sequence). This CDR3 contains 15 residues. The DNA for the CDR3 is TGTGCCAGCAGTCTTGGACTAGTCCCCTACAATGAGCAGTTCTTC. Its translation is CASSLGLVPYNEQFF.

This clone was seen just once. The chain carries TRBV28 and TRBJ2-7; the match to TRBD2 covers 8 bases. The CDR3 has 14 amino acids. Per germline, CDR1 MDHEN and CDR2 SYDVKM. V was clipped by 6 bases and J by 5 bases; unmatched bases: 9. The DNA of the CDR3 is TGTGCCAGCAGGAAGAGCGGGAGCGGTGACGAGCAGTACTTC. Translation: CASRKSGSGDEQYF.

V and J are TRBV13 and TRBJ2-7, with TRBD2 matching over 8 bases. With 5 bases clipped from V and 6 bases from J, the junction kept 12 bases outside the gene matches. The CDR3 has 15 amino acids. CDR1 and CDR2 (germline): PRHDT, FYEKMQ (reference sequence). The CDR3: CASSPTGREAREQYF. CDR3 nucleotide sequence: TGTGCCAGCAGCCCGACCGGGCGGGAGGCGCGCGAGCAGTACTTC.